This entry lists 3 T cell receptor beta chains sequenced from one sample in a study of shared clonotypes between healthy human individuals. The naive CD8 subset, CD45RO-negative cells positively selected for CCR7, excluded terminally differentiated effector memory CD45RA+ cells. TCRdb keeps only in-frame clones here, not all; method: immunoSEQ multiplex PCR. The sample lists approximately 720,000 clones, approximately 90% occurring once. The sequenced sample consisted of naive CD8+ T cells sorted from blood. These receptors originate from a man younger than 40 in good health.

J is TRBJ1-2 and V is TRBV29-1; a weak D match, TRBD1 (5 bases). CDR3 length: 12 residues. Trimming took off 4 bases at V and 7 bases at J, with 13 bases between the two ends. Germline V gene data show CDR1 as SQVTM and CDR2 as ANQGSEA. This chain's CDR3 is CSVVDSGFGYTF. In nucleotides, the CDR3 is TGCAGCGTTGTTGACAGTGGGTTTGGCTACACCTTC.

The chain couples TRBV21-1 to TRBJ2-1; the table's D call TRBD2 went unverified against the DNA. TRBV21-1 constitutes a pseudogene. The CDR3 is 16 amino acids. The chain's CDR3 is CASRVSVATPYNEQFF. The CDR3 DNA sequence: TGTGCCAGCAGAGTTTCAGTAGCTACACCATACAATGAGCAGTTCTTC.

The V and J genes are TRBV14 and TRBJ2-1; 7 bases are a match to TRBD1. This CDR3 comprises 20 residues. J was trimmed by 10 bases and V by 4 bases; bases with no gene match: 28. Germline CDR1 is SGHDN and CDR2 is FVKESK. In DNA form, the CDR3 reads TGTGCCAGCAGCCTCAGGCCACAGGGGAATTCGATTCCACTACCTGGGGAGCAGTTCTTC. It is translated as CASSLRPQGNSIPLPGEQFF.